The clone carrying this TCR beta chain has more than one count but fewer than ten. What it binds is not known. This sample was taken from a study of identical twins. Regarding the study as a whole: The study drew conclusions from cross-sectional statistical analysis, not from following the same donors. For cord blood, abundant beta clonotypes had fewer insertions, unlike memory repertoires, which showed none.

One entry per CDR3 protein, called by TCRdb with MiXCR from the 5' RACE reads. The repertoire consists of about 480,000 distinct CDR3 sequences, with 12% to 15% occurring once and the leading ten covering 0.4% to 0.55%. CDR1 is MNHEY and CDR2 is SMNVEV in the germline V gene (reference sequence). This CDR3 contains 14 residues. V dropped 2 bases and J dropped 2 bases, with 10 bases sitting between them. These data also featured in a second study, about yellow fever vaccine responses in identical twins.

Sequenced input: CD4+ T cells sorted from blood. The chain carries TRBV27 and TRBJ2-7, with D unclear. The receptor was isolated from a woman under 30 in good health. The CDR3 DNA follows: TGTGCCAGCAGTTTAAACGTCCGAGCCTACGAGCAGTACTTC. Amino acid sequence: CASSLNVRAYEQYF.